The 23 T cell receptor beta chains reported below all come from one sample, sequenced in a study of cytomegalovirus exposure and HLA in healthy donors. The PCR used 60 Vbeta and 13 Jbeta primers. Only in-frame clones appear in the TCRdb table, and some are missing; sequencing was by immunoSEQ multiplex PCR. The sample holds around 110,000 clones, 82% seen once. Sequenced material: PBMCs. These receptors all stem from a young man in good health and CMV-seropositive.

This clone was seen a single time. The gene calls are TRBV5-1 and TRBJ1-1; D gene ambiguous. The CDR3 totals 14 residues. Trimming shortened V by 4 bases and J by 3 bases, and 13 bases separated the two germline ends. Per the germline V gene, CDR1 is SGHRS and CDR2 is YFSETQ. The CDR3 DNA is TGCGCCAGCAGCAGCCCGGGTTGGGACACTGAAGCTTTCTTT. Its protein product is CASSSPGWDTEAFF.

The CDR3 spells CASSLNGGTDTQYF. CDR3 bases: TGTGCCAGCAGCTTAAACGGGGGCACAGATACGCAGTATTTT. The chain uses TRBV7-3 and TRBJ2-3; tentatively, D is TRBD2 (5 bases). This CDR3 region has 14 residues. The germline gives CDR1 SGHTA, CDR2 FQGTGA. V was shortened by 1 base and J by 1 base, with 6 bases between the two germline ends. The complete variable domain, with remaining parts taken from reference TRBV7-3 and TRBJ2-3, reads GAGVSQTPSNKVTEKGKYVELRCDPISGHTALYWYRQSLGQGPEFLIYFQGTGAADDSGLPNDRFFAVRPEGSVSTLKIQRTERGDSAVYLCASSLNGGTDTQYFGPGTRLTVL.

The chain combines TRBV19 with TRBJ1-5; tentatively, D is TRBD1 (5 bases). Trimming removed 3 bases at V and 5 bases at J, with 17 bases between. The CDR3 spans 16 residues. Germline CDR1 reads LNHDA; CDR2 reads SQIVND (reference sequence). The CDR3 bases are TGTGCCAGTAGTATGGGGGGAGGGCGTTGGGATCAGCCCCAGCATTTT. Its protein is CASSMGGGRWDQPQHF.

This sequence joins TRBV5-6 and TRBJ2-3; 12 nucleotides match TRBD2. The CDR3 is 16 residues long. Losses at the gene ends were 1 base for V and 1 base for J; bases not matched to a gene: 1. The germline V gene has CDR1 SGHDT and CDR2 YYEEEE. The CDR3 DNA reads as TGTGCCAGCAGCTTGTGGACTAGCGGGGGCACAGATACGCAGTATTTT. It is translated as CASSLWTSGGTDTQYF.

The chain uses TRBV28 and TRBJ1-5; 12 nucleotides align to TRBD1. The germline V gene has CDR1 MDHEN and CDR2 SYDVKM. Trimming cost V 4 bases and J 6 bases; bases outside gene matches: 7. CDR3 length: 16 residues. In DNA form, the CDR3 reads TGTGCCAGCAGTTCCGGGACAGGGGGCTGGCGTCAGCCCCAGCATTTT. Amino acids: CASSSGTGGWRQPQHF.

The chain couples TRBV5-1 to TRBJ2-3; TRBD1 is a possible D gene (5 bases). The CDR3 length is 13 residues. Germline V gene data show CDR1 as SGHRS and CDR2 as YFSETQ. Trimming removed 5 bases from V and 2 bases from J, with 9 bases in between. In nucleotides, the CDR3 is TGCGCCAGCAGAGTGGGGCCCACAGATACGCAGTATTTT. Translation gives CASRVGPTDTQYF.

The chain couples TRBV28 to TRBJ2-7; tentative D call: TRBD2 (7 bases). V lost 10 bases, J lost 4 bases, and 26 bases lay in between. The length of the CDR3 is 16 residues. The V gene's germline CDR1 is MDHEN and CDR2 SYDVKM. The CDR3 loop is CATYTTPGGLGYEQYF. The DNA for the CDR3 is TGTGCCACCTACACAACCCCGGGGGGCTTAGGGTACGAGCAGTACTTC.

This chain joins TRBV5-6 and TRBJ2-1; 9 bases agree with TRBD2. The CDR3 is 15 amino acids. The germline gives CDR1 SGHDT, CDR2 YYEEEE. After removal of 3 bases from V and 4 bases from J, the junction contained 5 bases not matched to a gene. The CDR3 DNA reads as TGTGCCAGCAGCTCTCTAGCGGGGATTTACAATGAGCAGTTCTTC. Encoded protein: CASSSLAGIYNEQFF.

The J gene is TRBJ2-2, the V gene TRBV6-4; D remains ambiguous. CDR3 length equals 13 residues. CDR1 is MRHNA, CDR2 SNTAGT, per germline. Trimming cost V 4 bases and J 8 bases, with 11 bases left between them. CDR3 nucleotides: TGTGCCAGCAGTGGCCGGTCTGAGGGGGAGCTGTTTTTT. Encoded protein: CASSGRSEGELFF.

There are a few counts of this clone. V usage is TRBV5-1 and J usage is TRBJ2-1, with 14 bases identical to TRBD2. Germline-derived CDR1 and CDR2 are SGHRS and YFSETQ. J was trimmed by 10 bases and V by 3 bases; bases with no gene match: 6. The CDR3 has 15 amino acids. The CDR3 reads CASSSGLAGVLEQFF. CDR3 DNA: TGCGCCAGCAGCTCGGGACTAGCGGGGGTGTTAGAGCAGTTCTTC.

This clone occurred once. This chain joins TRBV28 and TRBJ1-1; D uncertain. Trimming left V 7 bases short and J 4 bases short, with 10 bases between. The CDR3 has 12 residues. Per the germline V gene, CDR1 is MDHEN and CDR2 is SYDVKM. CDR3 bases: TGTGCCAGCACTACGCGGCCCACTGAAGCTTTCTTT. Translated, it gives CASTTRPTEAFF. The variable domain in full, with the rest retrieved from reference TRBV28 and TRBJ1-1, is DVKVTQSSRYLVKRTGEKVFLECVQDMDHENMFWYRQDPGLGLRLIYFSYDVKMKEKGDIPEGYSVSREKKERFSLILESASTNQTSMYLCASTTRPTEAFFGQGTRLTVV.

The rearrangement joins TRBV11-2 to TRBJ2-7; TRBD1 matches at 7 bases. This CDR3 is 15 amino acids long. J gave up 3 bases and V 5 bases, and 10 bases lay outside the gene matches. The germline CDR1 and CDR2 sequences are SGHAT and FQNNGV. DNA for the CDR3: TGTGCCAGCAGCCCATTCAGGGGGTCCGGCTACGAGCAGTACTTC. Translated: CASSPFRGSGYEQYF.

The genes are TRBV10-3 and TRBJ1-2, with 7 nucleotides matching TRBD1. This CDR3 contains 13 residues. The V and J ends lost 9 bases and 6 bases, in that order; junction bases with no gene match: 10. The V gene's germline CDR1 is ENHRY and CDR2 SYGVKD. CDR3 sequence: CAIGGGAKDGYTF. CDR3 coding DNA: TGTGCCATTGGAGGGGGCGCAAAGGATGGCTACACCTTC.

This clone is medium-sized in the sample. The same CDR3 is also encoded by other DNA sequences in this sample. CDR3 sequence: CASSPTTGSTGELFF. CDR3 DNA sequence: TGTGCCAGCAGCCCAACAACAGGATCGACCGGGGAGCTGTTTTTT. The chain carries TRBV28 and TRBJ2-2; a possible D gene is TRBD1 (5 bases). This CDR3 has 15 amino acids. V lost 6 bases to trimming and J lost 5 bases, with 16 bases between them. Germline V gene data show CDR1 as MDHEN and CDR2 as SYDVKM.

The chain links TRBV2 to TRBJ1-2, with D tentatively TRBD1 (5 bases). The CDR3 loop spans 14 amino acids. The V and J ends lost 5 bases and 0 bases respectively, with 10 bases between them. Germline V gives CDR1 SNHLY, CDR2 FYNNEI. CDR3 protein: CASSYRQANYGYTF. The DNA of the CDR3 is TGTGCCAGCAGTTACAGGCAAGCTAACTATGGCTACACCTTC.

The chain couples TRBV2 to TRBJ2-2; 9 nucleotides line up with TRBD2. Germline V gene lookup returns CDR1 SNHLY and CDR2 FYNNEI. The ends lost 5 bases at V and 6 bases at J; junction bases unmatched: 7. The CDR3 runs 15 residues. The CDR3 bases are TGTGCCAGCAGTTTGCTGGCGGGGGGGCCCGGGGAGCTGTTTTTT. Its protein is CASSLLAGGPGELFF.

The rearrangement links TRBV5-5 to TRBJ2-1; 8 bases map to TRBD1. V shed 3 bases and J 4 bases; nucleotides not matched to a gene: 6. The germline CDR1 and CDR2 sequences are SGHKS and YYEKEE (reference sequence). The CDR3 sequence is 15 residues long. Here the CDR3 reads CASSSVGQEYNEQFF. The CDR3 nucleotides read TGTGCCAGCAGCTCGGTGGGACAGGAGTACAATGAGCAGTTCTTC.

This clone was observed a single time. The rearrangement links TRBV10-3 to TRBJ2-7; 7 positions agree with TRBD1. The CDR3 extends over 13 amino acids. Per germline, CDR1 ENHRY and CDR2 SYGVKD. Unmatched junction bases numbered 14, after V lost 11 bases and J lost 7 bases. CDR3 protein: CAFARGLHEEQYF. CDR3 in DNA: TGTGCCTTTGCTAGGGGGCTCCATGAGGAGCAGTACTTC.

This clone was found once. The rearrangement links TRBV30 to TRBJ2-7; TRBD1 aligns across 7 bases. The trim removed 0 bases at V and 8 bases at J, leaving 4 bases unmatched. The CDR3 runs 12 residues. Looked up from germline, CDR1 is GTSNPN and CDR2 is SVGIG (reference sequence). CDR3 residues: CAWSVTGEKQYF. CDR3 nucleotide sequence: TGTGCCTGGAGTGTCACAGGGGAGAAGCAGTACTTC. Full variable domain (rest looked up from reference TRBV30 and TRBJ2-7): SQTIHQWPATLVQPVGSPLSLECTVEGTSNPNLYWYRQAAGRGLQLLFYSVGIGQISSEVPQNLSASRPQDRQFILSSKKLLLSDSGFYLCAWSVTGEKQYFGPGTRLTVT.

The rearrangement links TRBV7-9 to TRBJ1-3; D remains unclear. Germline V CDR1 and CDR2: SEHNR, FQNEAQ (reference sequence). The germline V and J ends were trimmed by 5 bases and 0 bases, with 14 bases remaining between them. The CDR3 has 16 amino acids. The CDR3 bases are TGTGCCAGCAGCCCGCTGGGCTCACGCTCTGGAAACACCATATATTTT. This gives the protein CASSPLGSRSGNTIYF.

V and J are TRBV28 and TRBJ1-2, with D possibly being TRBD1 (5 bases). The CDR3 extends over 14 amino acids. V was shortened by 3 bases and J by 1 base, with 9 bases between the two germline ends. The V gene's germline CDR1 is MDHEN and CDR2 SYDVKM. CDR3 region: CASSLAGINYGYTF. The CDR3 nucleotides are TGTGCCAGCAGTTTGGCAGGGATTAACTATGGCTACACCTTC.

This chain uses TRBV9 with TRBJ2-1, with 8 bases lining up with TRBD1. Trimming removed 0 bases from V and 4 bases from J; junction bases left unmatched: 6. Germline CDR1 reads SGDLS; CDR2 reads YYNGEE. This CDR3 region has 16 residues. The CDR3 sequence is CASSVAEDRAYNEQFF. Written as DNA, the CDR3 is TGTGCCAGCAGCGTAGCTGAGGACAGGGCATACAATGAGCAGTTCTTC.

The chain uses TRBV10-3 and TRBJ2-3; D is uncertain. The CDR3 sequence is 14 residues long. V lost 10 bases to trimming and J lost 4 bases, with 18 bases between them. The germline CDR1 and CDR2 sequences are ENHRY and SYGVKD. Here the CDR3 reads CATKEMVTPDTQYF. DNA for the CDR3: TGTGCCACCAAGGAGATGGTTACACCAGATACGCAGTATTTT.